The clone carrying this T cell receptor beta chain has only one observation. The repertoire was sequenced with immunoSEQ multiplex PCR; TCRdb's copy has only in-frame clones and lacks some. The sample holds some 41,000 clones, about 88% seen once. The sample belongs to a study of blood T cell repertoires in COVID-19. With 0 bases removed from V and 1 base from J, the gap between germline ends came to 9 bases. This CDR3 comprises 15 residues. CDR1 is ENHRY, CDR2 SYGVKD, per germline. The sequence came from a man in his 60s with active COVID-19. The rearrangement links TRBV10-3 to TRBJ1-1; a weak D match, TRBD1 (6 bases). The sequencing sample was made of peripheral blood. The chain's CDR3 is CAISESGQTNTEAFF. CDR3 nucleotide sequence: TGTGCCATCAGTGAGTCGGGACAAACGAACACTGAAGCTTTCTTT.